These T cell receptor beta chains were read from a single sample in a study of T cells in Graves' hyperthyroidism and ophthalmopathy. TCRdb passed the multiplex PCR reads through MiXCR, listing each CDR3 protein once. The sample has more than 500,000 distinct CDR3 sequences, roughly 15% seen once. Sequencing was carried out using blood. Receptors were obtained from a woman in her twenties or thirties with Graves' ophthalmopathy. CDR3s include the opening cysteine and the closing phenylalanine or tryptophan. A D gene is named only where the DNA matches it firmly. Clone size appears in some rows only: once, few, many, or a class for an expanded clone.

15	NA	TRBD2	TRBV20-1	TRBJ2-1	TGCAGTGCCCAGCCGGCTAGCGGGAGTAGACATGAGCAGTTCTTC	CSAQPASGSRHEQFF
15	many	NA	TRBV30	TRBJ2-3	TGTGCCTGGAGTGCCTCAGGGAGGGGGGCAGATACGCAGTATTTT	CAWSASGRGADTQYF
17	many	TRBD2	TRBV20-1	TRBJ2-5	TGCAGTGCTGACCGGACTAGCGGGAGCGGGGTGTTTGTGACCCAGTACTTC	CSADRTSGSGVFVTQYF
15	once	NA	TRBV7-2	TRBJ2-7	TGTGCCAGCAGCCCCGTGGTAGGCCCCCTCTACGAGCAGTACTTC	CASSPVVGPLYEQYF
11	few	NA	TRBV6-1	TRBJ2-1	TGTGCCAGCAGTCCGATCGTAGAGCAGTTCTTC	CASSPIVEQFF
12	NA	NA	TRBV29-1	TRBJ2-1	TGCAGCGTTGTCTCAGGGCCCAATGAGCAGTTCTTC	CSVVSGPNEQFF
14	NA	TRBD1	TRBV19	TRBJ2-3	TGTGCCAGCCGGGACAGGGGGCAAGCAGATACGCAGTATTTT	CASRDRGQADTQYF
16	NA	TRBD2	TRBV5-1	TRBJ2-3	TGCGCCAGCAGCTCGGAGCCTAGCGGGAGATCAGATACGCAGTATTTT	CASSSEPSGRSDTQYF
15	many	NA	TRBV3-1	TRBJ2-7	TGTGCCAGCAGCCAAGTGGGGGCCTCATCCTACGAGCAGTACTTC	CASSQVGASSYEQYF
14	NA	NA	TRBV6-2/TRBV6-3	TRBJ2-7	TGTGCCAGCAGTTACTCTCTTAGGGGAAACGAGCAGTACTTC	CASSYSLRGNEQYF
14	many	NA	TRBV7-2	TRBJ2-3	TGTGCCAGCAGCCCGGGGGGCCTCACAGATACGCAGTATTTT	CASSPGGLTDTQYF
14	once	TRBD1	TRBV7-6	TRBJ2-3	TGTGCCAGCAGCTTGGGGGACAGGGCTGATACGCAGTATTTT	CASSLGDRADTQYF
16	NA	NA	TRBV6-2/TRBV6-3	TRBJ2-1	TGTGCCAGCAGGTCAGTCACGGGGGCGTCCTACAATGAGCAGTTCTTC	CASRSVTGASYNEQFF
15	NA	NA	TRBV7-2	TRBJ2-5	TGTGCCAGCAGCTTATTCGCAGGGGGGGGAGAGACCCAGTACTTC	CASSLFAGGGETQYF
11	many	NA	TRBV20-1	TRBJ1-1	TGCAGTGCTAGTTCAAGGCCTGAAGCTTTCTTT	CSASSRPEAFF
15	many	TRBD2	TRBV6-2/TRBV6-3	TRBJ2-1	TGTGCCAGCAGCGGTCGAGGAGCGGGAGGCCGGGGGCAGTTCTTC	CASSGRGAGGRGQFF
11	many	NA	TRBV3-1	TRBJ2-7	TGTGCCAGCAGCCAACATTCCGAGCAGTACTTC	CASSQHSEQYF
13	many	NA	TRBV7-8	TRBJ2-7	TGTGCCAGCGGCCAGGAGGTCGTTAGGGAGCAGTACTTC	CASGQEVVREQYF
16	few	TRBD2	TRBV6-1	TRBJ2-7	TGTGCCAGCAGTGCCCTTAGCGGGGTAAGCTCCTACGAGCAGTACTTC	CASSALSGVSSYEQYF
15	many	TRBD1	TRBV5-1	TRBJ2-1	TGCGCCAGCAGCTCCCGGACAGGAAACTACAATGAGCAGTTCTTC	CASSSRTGNYNEQFF
14	many	NA	TRBV20-1	TRBJ2-3	TGCAGTGCTCCAGCGGACCTGAACAGAGATACGCAGTATTTT	CSAPADLNRDTQYF
16	many	NA	TRBV12-3/TRBV12-4	TRBJ2-3	TGTGCCAGCAGGCACCCTGGCCCCGGGAGAACAGATACGCAGTATTTT	CASRHPGPGRTDTQYF
13	NA	NA	TRBV19	TRBJ1-2	TGTGCCAGTAGTTTTCAAGGGGCAGATGGCTACACCTTC	CASSFQGADGYTF
14	NA	NA	TRBV3-1	TRBJ1-1	TGTGCCAGCAGCCAAGAGGGACTCTACACTGAAGCTTTCTTT	CASSQEGLYTEAFF
15	many	TRBD1	TRBV11-2	TRBJ2-1	TGTGCCAGCAGCTTCCGGGACAGCACTTACAATGAGCAGTTCTTC	CASSFRDSTYNEQFF
16	few	NA	TRBV7-9	TRBJ2-5	TGTGCCAGCAGCTTAGCGACCGGGACCCCCCAAGAGACCCAGTACTTC	CASSLATGTPQETQYF
12	many	NA	TRBV6-2/TRBV6-3	TRBJ2-7	TGTGCCAGCAGGCTTTCTACGTGGGAGCAGTACTTC	CASRLSTWEQYF
14	few	NA	TRBV20-1	TRBJ2-2	TGCAGTGCTAGAGTCGGACAGAACACCGGGGAGCTGTTTTTT	CSARVGQNTGELFF